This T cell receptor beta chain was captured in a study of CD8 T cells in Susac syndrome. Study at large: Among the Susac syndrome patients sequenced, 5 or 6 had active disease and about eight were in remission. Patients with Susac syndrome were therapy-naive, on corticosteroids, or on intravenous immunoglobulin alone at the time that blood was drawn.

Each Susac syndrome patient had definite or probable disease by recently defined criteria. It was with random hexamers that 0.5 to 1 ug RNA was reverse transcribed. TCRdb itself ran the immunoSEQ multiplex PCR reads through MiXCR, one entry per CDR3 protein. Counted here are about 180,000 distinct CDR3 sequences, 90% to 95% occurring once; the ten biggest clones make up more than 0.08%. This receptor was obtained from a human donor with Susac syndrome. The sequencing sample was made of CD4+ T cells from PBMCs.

CDR3 nucleotides: TGTGCCAGTAGTCGCCAACAGGGGACCCATCAGCCCCAGCATTTT. Its translation: CASSRQQGTHQPQHF. This chain joins TRBV19 and TRBJ1-5; TRBD1 matches 7 bases. Trimming removed 5 bases from V and 5 bases from J; junction bases left unmatched: 9. The CDR3 is 15 amino acids. Germline CDR1 LNHDA, CDR2 SQIVND (reference sequence).